The clone carrying this T cell receptor (beta chain) was observed a handful of times. Its antigen is currently unknown. This sample is drawn from a study of post-analysis software for immune sequencing data. Study-level results: A handful of TRBV segments were more frequent in patients than controls; TRBV5-6, TRBV5-1 and TRBV20-1 belonged to this group. F-measure co-clustering was strong for batch-matched samples. Normalized Chao1 diversity was significantly lower in multiple sclerosis patients than in controls.

This CDR3 is built from 15 residues. CDR1 SGHTA and CDR2 FQGNSA come from the germline V gene. Trimming cost V 4 bases and J 4 bases, with 16 bases left between them. Each TCR beta cDNA library carried unique molecular identifiers. Via MiXCR, TCRdb re-called the PCR reads, giving one row per CDR3 protein. The repertoire holds more than 450,000 distinct CDR3 sequences, with under 40% as singletons. Sequencing input: blood. This chain uses TRBV7-2 with TRBJ1-2; D call uncertain. The sequence came from a girl under 18 with multiple sclerosis. CDR3 coding DNA: TGTGCCAGCAGCTCCGGCGGGGTCACCGTCTATGGCTACACCTTC. Protein sequence: CASSSGGVTVYGYTF.